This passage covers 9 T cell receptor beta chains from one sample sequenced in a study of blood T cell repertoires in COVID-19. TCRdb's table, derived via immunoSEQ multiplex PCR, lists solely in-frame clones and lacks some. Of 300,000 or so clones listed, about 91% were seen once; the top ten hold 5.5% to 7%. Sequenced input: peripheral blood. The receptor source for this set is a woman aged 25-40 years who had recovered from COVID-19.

The CDR3 region is CASSQVAGHEQYF. The CDR3 bases are TGTGCCAGCAGCCAAGTAGCGGGGCACGAGCAGTACTTC. This chain connects TRBV3-1 (or the pseudogene TRBV3-2) to TRBJ2-7; 8 bases are a match to TRBD2. The CDR3 has 13 amino acids. V was pared by 1 base and J by 5 bases, with 1 base of the junction left unmatched. The germline V gene encodes CDR1 LGHDT and CDR2 YNNKEL (reference sequence).

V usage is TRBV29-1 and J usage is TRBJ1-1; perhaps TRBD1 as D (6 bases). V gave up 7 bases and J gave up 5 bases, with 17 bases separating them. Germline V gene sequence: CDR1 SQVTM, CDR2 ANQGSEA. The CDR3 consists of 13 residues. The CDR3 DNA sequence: TGCAGCGCCACGCGGCAGGGACAAACTGAAGCTTTCTTT. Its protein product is CSATRQGQTEAFF.

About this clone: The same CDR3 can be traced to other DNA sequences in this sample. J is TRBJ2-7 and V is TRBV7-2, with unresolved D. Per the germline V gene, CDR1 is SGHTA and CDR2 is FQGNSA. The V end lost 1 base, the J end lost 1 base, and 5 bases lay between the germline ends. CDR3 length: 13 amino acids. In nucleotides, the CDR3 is TGTGCCAGCAGCTTAGATAGATCCTACGAGCAGTACTTC. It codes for CASSLDRSYEQYF.

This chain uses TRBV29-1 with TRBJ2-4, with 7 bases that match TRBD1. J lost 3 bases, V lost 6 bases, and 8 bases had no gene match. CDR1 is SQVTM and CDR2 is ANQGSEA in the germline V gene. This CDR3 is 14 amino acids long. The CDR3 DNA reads TGCAGCGTCCTGACAGGGTACGGCAAAAACATTCAGTACTTC. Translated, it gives CSVLTGYGKNIQYF.

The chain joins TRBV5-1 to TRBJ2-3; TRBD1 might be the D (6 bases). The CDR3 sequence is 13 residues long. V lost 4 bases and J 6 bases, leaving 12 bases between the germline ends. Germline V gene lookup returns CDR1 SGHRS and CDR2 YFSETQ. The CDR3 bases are TGCGCCAGCAGCCCCCCTGGGGGCGATACGCAGTATTTT. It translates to CASSPPGGDTQYF.

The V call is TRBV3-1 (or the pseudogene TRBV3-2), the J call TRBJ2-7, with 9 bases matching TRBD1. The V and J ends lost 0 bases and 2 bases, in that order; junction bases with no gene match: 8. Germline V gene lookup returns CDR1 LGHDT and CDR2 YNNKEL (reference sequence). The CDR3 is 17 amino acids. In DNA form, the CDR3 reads TGTGCCAGCAGCCAAGATCGACCGGGACAGGGACCCTACGAGCAGTACTTC. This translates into CASSQDRPGQGPYEQYF.

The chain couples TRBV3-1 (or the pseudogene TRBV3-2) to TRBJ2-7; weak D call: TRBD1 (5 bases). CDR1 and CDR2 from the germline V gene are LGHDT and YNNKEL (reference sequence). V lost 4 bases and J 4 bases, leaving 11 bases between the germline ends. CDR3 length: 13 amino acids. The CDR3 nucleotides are TGTGCCAGCAGCCGGCCAGGGAATTACGAGCAGTACTTC. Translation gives CASSRPGNYEQYF.

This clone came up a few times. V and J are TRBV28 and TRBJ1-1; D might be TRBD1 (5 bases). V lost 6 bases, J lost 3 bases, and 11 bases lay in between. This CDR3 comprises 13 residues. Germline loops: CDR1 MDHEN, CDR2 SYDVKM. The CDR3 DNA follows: TGTGCCAGCAGCAGGGCCTGGGACACTGAAGCTTTCTTT. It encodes CASSRAWDTEAFF.

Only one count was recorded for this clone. This CDR3 reads CASSLGGDTQYF. The CDR3 coding sequence is TGTGCCAGCAGCCTAGGGGGAGATACGCAGTATTTT. This chain uses TRBV2 with TRBJ2-3; a weak D match, TRBD1 (6 bases). Per germline, CDR1 SNHLY and CDR2 FYNNEI. CDR3 length equals 12 residues. V was shortened by 6 bases and J by 5 bases, with 9 bases between the two germline ends. The complete variable domain, with remaining parts taken from reference TRBV2 and TRBJ2-3, reads EPEVTQTPSHQVTQMGQEVILRCVPISNHLYFYWYRQILGQKVEFLVSFYNNEISEKSEIFDDQFSVERPDGSNFTLKIRSTKLEDSAMYFCASSLGGDTQYFGPGTRLTVL.